The TCR beta chain described here comes from a study of vaccination effects on CD4 cells after COVID-19 (dated by TCRdb to the early 2020s). Study-level background: In the ViraFEST assay, PBMC were stimulated with viral peptide pools, and TCR sequencing was then used to find antigen-specific CD4+ T cell clonotypes based on their expansion. Post-vaccine samples across the study were collected a median of 72 days after the second dose, with a range of 14 to 241. Cultures from other donors in the study were sequenced with the Oncomine TCR Beta short-read assay on an Illumina iSeq 100. A total of around eleven COVID-19 convalescent patients and a handful of SARS-CoV-2-naive healthy vaccine recipients were included in the full study. The study compared SARS-CoV-2 spike-specific CD4+ TCR repertoires before and after mRNA vaccination in COVID-19 convalescent patients and infection-naive vaccine recipients. Each well held 1.5 million to 2.5 million PBMC cultured in IMDM containing roughly 5% human AB serum, approximately 10 IU/ml IL-2 and gentamicin, along with around 9.4 ug/ml peptides.

Inclusive of the bounding cysteine and phenylalanine, the CDR3 is 14 residues long. Only the CDR3 DNA stays, 42 bases, in frame from base 1. At the junction V is shortened by 5 bases and J by 0 bases, with 10 bases in between. CDR1 SNHLY and CDR2 FYNNEI were looked up in the germline V gene. After about 9 days of culture, CD4+ T cells were isolated with the EasySep CD4+ T cell isolation kit. Participants received two doses of either the BNT162b2 or the mRNA-1273 mRNA SARS-CoV-2 vaccine. None of the healthy vaccine recipients had a prior SARS-CoV-2 infection, which was confirmed by nucleocapsid antibody tests that came back negative both before and after vaccination. Half of the culture medium was replaced with fresh IL-2-containing medium on days 3 and 7. Each peptide stimulation condition was cultured in triplicate wells unless otherwise noted. PBMC were separated from whole blood using Ficoll-Paque Plus gradient centrifugation and were then either cryopreserved at -140C or used fresh. Genomic DNA was extracted from cultured CD4+ T cells with the QIAamp micro DNA kit.

Details on this clone: It lacks a known antigen. No base-level quality is on record; no much larger clone is a single base apart.

The paper's findings and limits, for the study overall: Limitations of the study were the small number of convalescent patients and the absence of early post-infection timepoints. Among healthy vaccine recipients, nearly all vaccine-induced clones were SARS-CoV-2 mono-reactive, and just 1 of 255 was cross-reactive with common cold coronaviruses. Both infection-induced and vaccine-induced clones contracted markedly at late post-vaccination timepoints, which is consistent with waning T cell responses.

The method behind the library was the immunoSEQ multiplex PCR assay. DNA from the CD4+ T cells that had been cultured and isolated underwent TCR beta CDR3 sequencing. The original pipeline was this. Non-productive TCR sequences were removed, reads were trimmed to the CDR3 region, and CDR3s of at least 7 amino acids were retained. Antigen-specific clonotypes were identified using the MANAFEST web app by comparison of expansion in peptide wells against reference cultures. To be called positive, a clone needed expansion at FDR<0.05 compared with the reference and with all other wells, an odds ratio greater than 5, and a frequency greater than 0.1% in two replicate wells. Clonotypes significantly expanded in SARS-CoV-2 spike wells and in at least one common cold coronavirus spike condition were defined as cross-reactive. CDR3 similarity was assessed by Levenshtein distance with the stringdist R package, and unrooted trees were built with ape in R 3.6.1. TCRdb provides this immuneACCESS table in a form limited to in-frame rearrangements. Some clones are lacking; in checked studies, under half of them reflect an unresolved V gene, and why the rest are absent is not known. The V and J calls and the clone size are those of that table, but D and trimming were determined from the DNA. This sample is represented by over 45,000 clones; 60% to 75% of them were singletons. The top ten constitute over 6.5% of the sample.

The input for sequencing was CD4+ T cells from PBMCs cultured without peptide, taken after COVID-19 vaccination. The rearranged chain carries TRBV2 and TRBJ1-2, with TRBD1 as a weak D call on 6 bases. This clonotype originated in a human donor who received a COVID-19 vaccine. The CDR3 protein: CASSYRDSNYGYTF. The sequenced DNA: TGTGCCAGCAGTTACAGGGACTCTAACTATGGCTACACCTTC.